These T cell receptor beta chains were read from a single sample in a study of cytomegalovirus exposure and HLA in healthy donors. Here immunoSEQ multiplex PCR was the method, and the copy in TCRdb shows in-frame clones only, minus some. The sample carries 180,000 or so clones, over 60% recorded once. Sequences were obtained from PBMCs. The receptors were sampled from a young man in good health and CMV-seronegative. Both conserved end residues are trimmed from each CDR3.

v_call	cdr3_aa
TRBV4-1	ASSQAEGNEQF
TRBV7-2	ASSFWGGHQNTEAF
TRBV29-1	SVAKGVNEQF
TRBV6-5	ASSSPKEGYEQF
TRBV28	ASSTGSDTQY
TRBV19	ASSIHGSGSENIQY
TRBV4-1	ASSQDLAGENIQY
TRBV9	ASSADSAGNSPLH
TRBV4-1	ASSLTVGETQY
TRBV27	ASSLSGTTNEKLF
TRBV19	ASSPIVVPARNTIY
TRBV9	ASSVDSGHYNSPLH
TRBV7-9	ASSSGQGDEKLF
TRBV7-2	ASRLSGGRVTGELF
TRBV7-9	ASSLVLGTGDQETQY
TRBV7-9	ASSPSRQMNTEAF
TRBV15	ATSRGEQF
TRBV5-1	ASSLARLAGVDEQF
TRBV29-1	SCLGAVTGELF
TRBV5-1	ASSARQGPATQY
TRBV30	AWSQGGDQPQH
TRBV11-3	ASGRGDTQY
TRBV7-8	ASSLVAKGSYNEQF
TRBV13	ASSPRLIVYEQF
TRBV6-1	ASIISGRSNTQY
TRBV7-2	ASSWRQGASGANVLT
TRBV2	ASSVDTNSPLH
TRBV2	ASSEVTGAPDTQY
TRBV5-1	ASFYGRTTGELF
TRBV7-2	ASSLAVDRVAEQY
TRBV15	ATSSTGTVNTGELF
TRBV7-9	ASSPRGGGGVNEQF
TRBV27	ASSLAGPSSYEQY
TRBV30	AWSTGQGNTEAF
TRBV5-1	ASSRSGGDYGYT
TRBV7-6	ASQDRVTDTQY
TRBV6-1	ASSEAPAGTKNIQY
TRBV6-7	ASNSTGGLNSPLH
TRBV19	ASTIDRAREAF
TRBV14	ASSQKPGTHLNTEAF
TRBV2	ASNQDRAANTGELF
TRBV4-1	ASSQESGRDDGYT
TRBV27	ASTLLNTEAF
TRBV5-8	ASGTKDTQY
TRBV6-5	ASSSLSNQPQH